Listed below are T cell receptor beta chains from one sample, sequenced in a study of tumor and adjacent non-tumor tissue in lung cancer. Each CDR3 protein gets one entry after TCRdb re-called the multiplex PCR reads with MiXCR. Among 80,000 to 130,000 distinct CDR3 sequences listed, approximately 65% were seen once. Source material: distant non-tumor lung tissue. These receptors were obtained from a man aged 25-45 years with non-small cell lung cancer. CDR3s include the opening cysteine and the closing phenylalanine or tryptophan. Each record gives: D gene, V gene, clone size, J gene, CDR3 protein, CDR3 DNA. D genes are given only for firm matches. Expanded clones get a size class; other rows say once, few or many, or leave the size out.

-,TRBV2,once,TRBJ2-4,CASSGGADIQYF,TGTGCCAGCAGTGGGGGGGCGGACATTCAGTACTTC
-,TRBV12-3/TRBV12-4,once,TRBJ1-5,CASTSTGWTQPQHF,TGTGCCAGCACATCAACAGGGTGGACCCAGCCCCAGCATTTT
-,TRBV11-2,-,TRBJ1-1,CASSFYDGEVFF,TGTGCCAGCAGCTTCTATGATGGTGAAGTTTTCTTT
TRBD1,TRBV4-1,few,TRBJ2-1,CASSPGQGSYNEQFF,TGCGCCAGCAGCCCGGGACAGGGCTCATACAATGAGCAGTTCTTC
TRBD1,TRBV4-2,-,TRBJ2-3,CASRPTTGTVADTQYF,TGTGCCAGCAGACCAACGACCGGGACAGTAGCAGATACGCAGTATTTT
-,TRBV10-1,-,TRBJ2-2,CASSETNGRSGELLF,TGCGCCAGCAGTGAGACTAACGGGCGTTCCGGGGAGCTGCTTTTT
-,TRBV20-1,once,TRBJ2-7,CNASPPLGSYEQYF,TGCAATGCTAGTCCTCCTTTGGGGTCCTACGAACAGTACTTC
TRBD1,TRBV6-5,-,TRBJ1-4,CASSGGGTGGEKLFF,TGTGCCAGCAGTGGCGGAGGGACAGGGGGGGAAAAACTGTTTTTT
-,TRBV11-3,few,TRBJ2-1,CASSPASGNEQFF,TGTGCCAGCAGCCCCGCATCTGGCAATGAGCAATTCTTC
-,TRBV4-1,-,TRBJ2-5,CASGHSGLETQYF,TGCGCCAGCGGCCATAGTGGGTTGGAGACCCAGTACTTC
-,TRBV11-2,few,TRBJ2-3,CASGTRTRGGTDTQYF,TGTGCCAGCGGCACGCGGACAAGGGGCGGCACAGATACGCAGTATTTT
-,TRBV28,-,TRBJ1-5,CASSLGGQWDQPQHF,TGTGCCAGCAGTTTAGGCGGACAGTGGGATCAGCCCCAGCATTTT
-,TRBV4-2,-,TRBJ2-5,CASSQSFIGQGSGETQYF,TGTGCCAGTAGCCAAAGCTTCATTGGGCAGGGAAGCGGGGAGACCCAGTACTTC
-,TRBV11-2,many,TRBJ2-6,CASSPGTLYRWANVLTF,TGTGCCAGCAGCCCTGGGACACTCTACCGCTGGGCCAACGTCCTGACTTTC
TRBD1,TRBV11-3,medium-sized,TRBJ1-1,CASSTGQGDTEAFF,TGTGCCAGCAGCACGGGACAGGGAGACACTGAAGCTTTCTTT